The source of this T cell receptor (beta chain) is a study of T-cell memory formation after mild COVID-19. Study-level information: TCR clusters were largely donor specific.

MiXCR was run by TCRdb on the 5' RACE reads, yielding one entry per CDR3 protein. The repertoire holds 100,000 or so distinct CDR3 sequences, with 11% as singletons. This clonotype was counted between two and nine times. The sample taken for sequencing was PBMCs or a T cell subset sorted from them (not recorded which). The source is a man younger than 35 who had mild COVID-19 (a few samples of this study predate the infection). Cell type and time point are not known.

CDR3 region: CASSLGARNTDTQYF. The CDR3 DNA reads TGCGCCAGCAGCTTGGGGGCCCGCAACACAGATACGCAGTATTTT. The chain couples TRBV5-1 to TRBJ2-3, with D uncertain. CDR1 and CDR2 from the germline V gene are SGHRS and YFSETQ. There are 15 residues in the CDR3. Trimming removed 0 bases at V and 2 bases at J, with 10 bases between.